This TCR beta chain was recorded in a study of T cells in Graves' hyperthyroidism and ophthalmopathy. Findings of the study overall: Expanded thyroid clonotypes (above 0.001) were mostly also found in blood.

Amplification yielded TCR beta CDR3 regions, with RNA transcripts as the source. The HTBI primer set drove a first-round RT-PCR of the TCR CDR3. Using its own MiXCR run on the multiplex PCR reads, TCRdb lists one record per CDR3 protein. The table shows about 720,000 distinct CDR3 sequences, with around 15% occurring only once. This clonotype was seen ten or more times. Its antigen is unidentified. The CDR3 consists of 16 residues. Germline V gene lookup returns CDR1 SGHVS and CDR2 FQNEAQ. The V segment lost 1 base and the J segment 7 bases; nucleotides outside the gene matches: 8. The sample consisted of blood. This chain uses TRBV7-8 with TRBJ2-2; 8 bases match TRBD1. This clonotype originated in a man between 18 and 29 years old with Graves' hyperthyroidism. The CDR3 region has the DNA TGTGCCAGCAGCTTAGTCGGGACAGGAGTGGACGGGGAGCTGTTTTTT. Translating gives CASSLVGTGVDGELFF. Complete variable domain (other parts from reference TRBV7-8 and TRBJ2-2): GAGVSQSPRYKVAKRGQDVALRCDPISGHVSLFWYQQALGQGPEFLTYFQNEAQLDKSGLPSDRFFAERPEGSVSTLKIQRTQQEDSAVYLCASSLVGTGVDGELFFGEGSRLTVL.